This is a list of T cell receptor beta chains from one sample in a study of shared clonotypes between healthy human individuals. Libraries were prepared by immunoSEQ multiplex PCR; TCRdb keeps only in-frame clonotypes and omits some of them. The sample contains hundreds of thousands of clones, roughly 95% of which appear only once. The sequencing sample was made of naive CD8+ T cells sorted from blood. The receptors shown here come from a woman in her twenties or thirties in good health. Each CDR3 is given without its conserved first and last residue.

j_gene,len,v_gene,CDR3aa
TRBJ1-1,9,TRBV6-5,ASSYAGEAF
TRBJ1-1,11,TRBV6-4,ASSERARSEAF
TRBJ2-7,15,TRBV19,ASSGGLGRVSSHEQY
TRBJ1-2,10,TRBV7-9,ASSLGDRYYT
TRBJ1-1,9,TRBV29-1,SVVQDTEAF
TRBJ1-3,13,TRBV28,ASRLQGGFGNTIY
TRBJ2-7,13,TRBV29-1,SVEGDSKAAYEQY
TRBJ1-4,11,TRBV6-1,ASSEKSREKLF
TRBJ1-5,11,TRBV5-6,ASSLWGGQPQH
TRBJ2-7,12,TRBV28,ASSLRGSTYEQY
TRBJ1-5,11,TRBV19,ASSIEGLQPQH
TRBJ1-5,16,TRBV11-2,ASSLGRGPTGYNQPQH
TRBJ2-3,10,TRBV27,ASGFSTDTQY
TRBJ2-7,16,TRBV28,ASRKPGLASLSPYEQY
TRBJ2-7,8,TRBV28,ASKSYEQY
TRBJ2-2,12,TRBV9,ASSVDRDTGELF
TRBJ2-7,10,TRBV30,ACDRGRGEQY
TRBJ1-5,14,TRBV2,ASSTLVTDSNQPQH
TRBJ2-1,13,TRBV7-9,ASSAMGRERNEQF
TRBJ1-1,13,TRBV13,ASSLLREMNTEAF
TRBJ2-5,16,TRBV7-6,ASSFSGRGLAGQETQY
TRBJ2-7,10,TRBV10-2,ASAESNPVQY
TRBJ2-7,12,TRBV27,ASSLGTSGYEQY
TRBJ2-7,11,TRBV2,ASRASGTYEQY
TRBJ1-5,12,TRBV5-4,ASSLGGSDQPQH
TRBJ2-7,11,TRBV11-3,ASSPGSSYEQY
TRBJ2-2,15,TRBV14,ASSQDGTSGRTGELF
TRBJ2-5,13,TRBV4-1,ASSQFSGRPETQY
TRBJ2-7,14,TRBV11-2,ASSLDSSWTGNEQY
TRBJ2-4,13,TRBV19,ASSTRDLAKNIQY
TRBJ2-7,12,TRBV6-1,ASSPGTGPYEQY
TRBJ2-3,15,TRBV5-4,ASSPGSTRAPTDTQY
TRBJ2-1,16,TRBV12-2,ASRLRLAGGPCINEQF
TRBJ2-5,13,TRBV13,ASSFSAGGKETQY
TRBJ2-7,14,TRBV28,ASSPLALSPDYEQY
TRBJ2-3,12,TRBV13,ASSPGEVADTQY
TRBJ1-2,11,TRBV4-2,ASSQDLSFWHT
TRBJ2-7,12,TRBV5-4,ASSLVDRSYEQY
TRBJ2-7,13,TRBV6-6,ASSLGRVLSYEQY
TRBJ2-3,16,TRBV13,ASSSAGTSGRDTDTQY
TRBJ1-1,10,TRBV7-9,ASSLDDTEAF
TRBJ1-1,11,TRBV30,AWSDFLGTEAF
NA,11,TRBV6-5,ASKGTGDYEQY
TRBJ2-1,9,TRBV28,ASSLFLEQF
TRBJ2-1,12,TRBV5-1,ASSPPGTTDEQF
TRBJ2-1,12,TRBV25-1,ASGWTGGLNEQF
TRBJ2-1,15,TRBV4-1,ASSPVGPVGSYNEQF
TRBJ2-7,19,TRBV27,ASSLSDPRGLAGEWVYEQY
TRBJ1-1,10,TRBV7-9,ASSLDSMGAF
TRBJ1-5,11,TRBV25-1,ASSDREGQPQH
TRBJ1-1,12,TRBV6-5,ASSYRGSGDEAF
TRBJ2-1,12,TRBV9,ASSVAGGNNEQF
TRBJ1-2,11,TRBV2,ASRQGLWYGYT
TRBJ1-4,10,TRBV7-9,ASSLPDEKLF
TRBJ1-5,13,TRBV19,ASSIGGGGNQPQH